The clone carrying this T cell receptor (beta chain) was found many times. Its antigen is as yet unknown. This record belongs to a study of CD8 T cells in ankylosing spondylitis. Trimming pared 2 bases from V and 1 base from J, leaving 11 bases between. Germline V CDR1 and CDR2: MNHEY, SVGEGT. The CDR3 is made up of 15 amino acids. Study findings and constraints: Ankylosing spondylitis blood appeared to carry a characteristic TCR beta motif of roughly eight highly homologous variants. Reportedly, matched ankylosing spondylitis synovial fluid was significantly enriched for disease-linked clones. Peripheral blood samples showed relatively rare disease-linked clones, and these clones were CD8+.

Each TCR beta library was made by quantitative 5'-RACE that incorporated molecular barcodes. TCRdb processed the 5' RACE reads anew with MiXCR; each CDR3 protein has one entry. The top ten hold 4% to 5.5% of the sample, which has about 210,000 distinct CDR3 sequences, over 7% seen once. The chain carries TRBV6-2 or TRBV6-3 and TRBJ1-1; D is undetermined. This clonotype was sampled from a female donor with ankylosing spondylitis or in good health (not recorded which). Input material: blood, either unsorted or a sorted T cell fraction (not recorded which). The CDR3 sequence is CASSYGPSENTEAFF. CDR3 nucleotide sequence: TGTGCCAGCAGTTACGGGCCGTCGGAGAACACTGAAGCTTTCTTT.